Shown below are 19 T cell receptor beta chains from a single sample sequenced in a study of OX40 agonist ivuxolimab in advanced cancers. TCRdb's copy holds only in-frame clones and misses some; the assay was immunoSEQ multiplex PCR. The sample has 110,000 or so clones, approximately 90% seen once; the top ten hold around 0.64%. The specimen comprised CD4+ or CD8+ T cells sorted from blood, sampled in a trial of the OX40 agonist ivuxolimab. The receptors here all came from an adult with an advanced solid tumor such as melanoma, head and neck, liver or kidney cancer.

The J gene is TRBJ2-5, the V gene TRBV7-9; maybe TRBD2 (5 bases). CDR3 size: 15 residues. Per germline, CDR1 SEHNR and CDR2 FQNEAQ (reference sequence). Deletions cut 4 bases from V and 2 bases from J, with 14 bases between. CDR3 sequence: CASSSRSGSQETQYF. The CDR3 DNA is TGTGCCAGCAGCTCCCGCAGCGGCAGTCAAGAGACCCAGTACTTC.

The V and J genes are TRBV6-6 and TRBJ1-3, with a tentative D call TRBD1 (6 bases). The CDR3 is 16 amino acids. The V gene's germline CDR1 is MNHNY and CDR2 SVGAGI (reference sequence). Trimming took off 4 bases at V and 0 bases at J, with 13 bases between the two ends. CDR3: CASSSKGGSSGNTIYF. In DNA form, the CDR3 reads TGTGCCAGCAGTTCTAAGGGGGGTAGCTCTGGAAACACCATATATTTT.

This sequence joins TRBV7-3 and TRBJ2-7, with 11 nucleotides matching TRBD1. CDR1 is SGHTA, CDR2 FQGTGA, per germline. CDR3 size: 16 residues. The junction had 7 bases not matched to a gene; V was cut back by 4 bases and J by 2 bases. DNA of the CDR3: TGTGCCAGCAGCTCGAACCCGGGACAGGGGGCCTACGAGCAGTACTTC. Protein product: CASSSNPGQGAYEQYF.

The chain carries TRBV6-1 and TRBJ2-7; D possibly corresponds to TRBD1 (6 bases). V lost 6 bases and J 2 bases, leaving 11 bases between the germline ends. This CDR3 has 13 amino acids. Germline assignment: CDR1 MNHNS and CDR2 SASEGT. This CDR3 reads CASSQGFPYEQYF. The CDR3 DNA is TGTGCCAGCAGCCAGGGGTTCCCCTACGAGCAGTACTTC.

The gene calls are TRBV11-2 and TRBJ2-3, with 9 bases matching TRBD1. The CDR3 totals 15 residues. The junction had 6 bases not matched to a gene; V was cut back by 5 bases and J by 3 bases. The germline gives CDR1 SGHAT, CDR2 FQNNGV. CDR3 region: CASSPQGQGTDTQYF. As DNA, the CDR3 is TGTGCCAGCAGCCCCCAAGGACAGGGGACAGATACGCAGTATTTT.

The V call is TRBV5-4, the J call TRBJ1-1; tentative D call: TRBD1 (6 bases). Per germline, CDR1 SGHNT and CDR2 YYREEE (reference sequence). Trimming took off 4 bases at V and 4 bases at J, with 14 bases between the two ends. CDR3 length equals 14 residues. The CDR3 DNA sequence: TGTGCCAGCAGCCTCAAAGTCAGGGGCACTGAAGCTTTCTTT. It translates to CASSLKVRGTEAFF.

The gene calls are TRBV5-1 and TRBJ2-2, with a possible D match to TRBD2 (6 bases). Trimming shortened V by 3 bases and J by 4 bases, and 13 bases separated the two germline ends. Germline loops: CDR1 SGHRS, CDR2 YFSETQ. The CDR3 has 15 residues. The CDR3 nucleotides are TGCGCCAGCAGCTCCCGGGACTCGGGCACCGGGGAGCTGTTTTTT. It is translated as CASSSRDSGTGELFF.

This chain joins TRBV6-5 and TRBJ2-1; 7 nucleotides align to TRBD1. Germline lookup yields CDR1 MNHEY and CDR2 SVGAGI. The V segment lost 6 bases and the J segment 4 bases; nucleotides outside the gene matches: 9. The CDR3 is 15 residues long. CDR3 sequence reads: CASSPQGTEYNEQFF. For the CDR3, the DNA is TGTGCCAGCAGCCCACAGGGGACCGAATACAATGAGCAGTTCTTC.

V usage is TRBV2 and J usage is TRBJ2-5; tentative D call: TRBD1 (5 bases). The CDR3 extends over 14 amino acids. Trimming shortened V by 4 bases and J by 4 bases, and 13 bases separated the two germline ends. CDR1 is SNHLY and CDR2 is FYNNEI in the germline V gene. Here the CDR3 DNA reads TGTGCCAGCAGTGCAGGGTACGGCGGAGAGACCCAGTACTTC. It specifies CASSAGYGGETQYF. The full variable domain, its missing parts supplied by reference TRBV2 and TRBJ2-5, is EPEVTQTPSHQVTQMGQEVILRCVPISNHLYFYWYRQILGQKVEFLVSFYNNEISEKSEIFDDQFSVERPDGSNFTLKIRSTKLEDSAMYFCASSAGYGGETQYFGPGTRLLVL.

The rearrangement links TRBV7-8 to TRBJ1-4; possibly TRBD1 for D (6 bases). V was trimmed by 2 bases and J by 3 bases, leaving 13 bases between them. This CDR3 contains 16 residues. CDR1 SGHVS and CDR2 FQNEAQ come from the germline V gene. The CDR3 DNA follows: TGTGCCAGCAGCTTAAACAGGGTAGAGGCTAATGAAAAACTGTTTTTT. Encoded protein: CASSLNRVEANEKLFF.

The CDR3 spells CASSGRGTDTQYF. In DNA form, the CDR3 reads TGTGCCAGCAGCGGGCGGGGCACAGATACGCAGTATTTT. The rearrangement uses TRBV2 and TRBJ2-3; a possible D gene is TRBD2 (5 bases). Trimming stripped 6 bases from V and 1 base from J, with 8 bases between. The germline V gene has CDR1 SNHLY and CDR2 FYNNEI. The CDR3 totals 13 residues.

The genes are TRBV7-9 and TRBJ2-5; weak D call: TRBD1 (7 bases). This CDR3 has 14 amino acids. Trimming removed 1 base at V and 3 bases at J, with 9 bases between. Germline V gene data show CDR1 as SEHNR and CDR2 as FQNEAQ (reference sequence). DNA for the CDR3: TGTGCCAGCAGCTTAGGCAGGGGGGAAGAGACCCAGTACTTC. This gives the protein CASSLGRGEETQYF.

The genes are TRBV5-1 and TRBJ2-7; TRBD1 agrees at 8 bases. CDR3 length: 15 amino acids. V gave up 4 bases and J gave up 6 bases; unmatched junction bases: 12. CDR1 and CDR2 (germline): SGHRS, YFSETQ. CDR3 sequence reads: CASSTRQGSTTEQYF. DNA of the CDR3: TGCGCCAGCAGCACCAGACAGGGGTCAACCACCGAGCAGTACTTC.

The V and J genes are TRBV28 and TRBJ2-1; 9 bases agree with TRBD2. Germline CDR1 reads MDHEN; CDR2 reads SYDVKM. This CDR3 comprises 14 residues. V trimming: 6 bases; J trimming: 8 bases; junction bases outside the gene matches: 8. CDR3 nucleotides: TGTGCCAGCAGGGCTAGCGGGATTACCCATGAGCAGTTCTTC. The encoded protein is CASRASGITHEQFF.

The CDR3 DNA reads TGTGCCAGCAGCGTAGGGGCCTCACCGGGTCAGCCCCAGCATTTT. It encodes CASSVGASPGQPQHF. The chain carries TRBV9 and TRBJ1-5; no clear D. Germline V lookup: CDR1 SGDLS, CDR2 YYNGEE. V gave up 0 bases and J gave up 6 bases, with 13 bases separating them. There are 15 residues in the CDR3.

The V gene is TRBV6-6, the J gene TRBJ2-1; TRBD2 might be the D (5 bases). V dropped 7 bases and J dropped 8 bases, with 18 bases sitting between them. CDR1 is MNHNY, CDR2 SVGAGI, per germline (reference sequence). The CDR3 consists of 14 residues. The CDR3 DNA is TGTGCCAGCACCGTTACGCGGGCTAGGGATGAGCAGTTCTTC. Amino acids: CASTVTRARDEQFF.

The table lists this clone with a few counts. The gene calls are TRBV6-1 and TRBJ1-3, with unresolved D. V was trimmed by 2 bases and J by 0 bases, leaving 2 bases between them. Per germline, CDR1 MNHNS and CDR2 SASEGT. The CDR3 runs to 13 residues. CDR3 amino acids: CASSELSGNTIYF. The CDR3 bases are TGTGCCAGCAGTGAACTCTCTGGAAACACCATATATTTT.

This clone came up once. J is TRBJ2-7 and V is TRBV5-1; weak D call: TRBD2 (6 bases). V lost 5 bases to trimming and J lost 6 bases, with 15 bases between them. CDR1 is SGHRS, CDR2 YFSETQ, per germline. CDR3 length: 13 residues. This chain's CDR3 is CASSESGVGEQYF. In DNA, the CDR3 is TGCGCCAGCAGTGAATCGGGGGTAGGCGAGCAGTACTTC.

The V gene is TRBV6-1, the J gene TRBJ2-1, with 8 bases lining up with TRBD1. This CDR3 spans 14 amino acids. Germline V lookup: CDR1 MNHNS, CDR2 SASEGT. Trimming took 7 bases from V and 2 from J; bases not matched to a gene: 4. The CDR3 sequence is CASTGTGPYNEQFF. DNA of the CDR3: TGTGCCAGCACCGGGACAGGCCCCTACAATGAGCAGTTCTTC.